This TCR beta chain was sequenced in a study of blood T cell repertoires in COVID-19 (dated by TCRdb to about 2020). Context from the whole study: The collaborator samples originated in the United States, Italy and Spain and spanned the acute and convalescent phases of COVID-19. Deeply sampled blood TCRbeta repertoires from subjects exposed to, actively infected with, or recovered from COVID-19 were included in the dataset. The repertoires were released in a freely available public database meant as a resource for research on the immune response to SARS-CoV-2. Samples came from the ongoing ImmuneRACE study (first 160 participants) plus 1,254 subjects from 6 global collaborators. The material from the prospective study consisted of cDNA or gDNA derived from T cells, B-cell-depleted T cells, or PBMCs. The sample metadata nearly always contained a de-identified subject ID, COVID-19 status, age in years and sex. Where HLA class I and class II types were available, the types were taken from metadata supplied by the sample provider, not from assay-based typing. Points the paper makes about the study in general: The amount of clinical and demographic metadata varied by source and participant and was provided uncurated.

Each collaborating institution followed its own protocols to collect whole blood in K2EDTA tubes. For TCRbeta analysis, collaborators shipped samples in one of three forms: frozen whole blood, isolated PBMCs, or DNA extracted from either of those sample types. Reading the germline V gene gives CDR1 SGHTA and CDR2 FQGNSA. Measured from the cysteine to the phenylalanine, the CDR3 is 14 residues long. The DNA shown is the 42-base CDR3, in frame from base 1. The V and J ends are trimmed by 4 bases and 4 bases, leaving 13 bases between them. TCRbeta CDR3 regions were amplified from genomic DNA using the immunoSEQ Assay, a bias-controlled multiplex PCR. The paper's processing steps were these. Nucleated cell counts per sample were estimated from amplification of reference gene primers within the assay. To quantify the absolute abundance of each unique TCRbeta CDR3 rearrangement, sequence reads were collapsed and filtered. For each sample, productive Simpson clonality was calculated as the square root of Simpson's diversity index over productive rearrangements. TCRdb holds this immuneACCESS table with in-frame rearrangements only. Some clones are missing; in checked studies, unresolved V genes explain under half, and the rest has no known cause. The V and J calls and clone size were taken over from that table, and D and trimming were inferred from the DNA. For this sample the table gives about 160,000 clones, of which roughly 93% were detected only once. Around 2.1% of the sample is held by the ten biggest clonotypes.

As regards this clone: Its antigen specificity is not known. No base quality information exists; no much larger clone differs at one position.

This clonotype was obtained from a man aged 18 to 29 with acute or convalescent COVID-19. The V gene is TRBV7-2 and the J gene is TRBJ1-2; TRBD1 is possibly the D segment (5 matching bases). The sequenced material came from peripheral blood. Here is the DNA: TGTGCCAGCAGCTCGGGGGGAGGGATCTATGGCTACACCTTC. Translated, it gives CASSSGGGIYGYTF. This CDR3, with the reference TRBV7-2 and TRBJ1-2 proteins standing in past its ends, gives the full variable domain GAGVSQSPSNKVTEKGKDVELRCDPISGHTALYWYRQSLGQGLEFLIYFQGNSAPDKSGLPSDRFSAERTGGSVSTLTIQRTQQEDSAVYLCASSSGGGIYGYTFGSGTRLTVV.